The present TCR beta chain was sequenced within a study of blood T cell repertoires in COVID-19 (dated by TCRdb to between 2020 and 2021). Study-wide context: ImmuneRACE Cohort 3 recovered participants were defined by two consecutive negative NP/OP PCR tests, healthcare professional clearance, or symptom resolution. The collaborator samples originated in the United States, Italy and Spain and spanned the acute and convalescent phases of COVID-19. The material from the prospective study consisted of cDNA or gDNA derived from T cells, B-cell-depleted T cells, or PBMCs. Subjects who had been exposed to COVID-19, were actively infected with it, or had recovered from it provided the deeply sampled blood TCRbeta repertoires that made up the dataset. The repertoires were released in a freely available public database intended as a resource for research on the immune response to SARS-CoV-2. Samples were obtained from the ongoing ImmuneRACE study (first 160 participants) and from about 1,300 subjects provided by 6 global collaborators. Sample metadata almost always included a de-identified subject ID, COVID-19 status, age in years and sex. Where HLA class I and class II types were available, the types were taken from metadata supplied by the sample provider, not from assay-based typing.

What the research found in general, with its limitations: Clinical and demographic metadata were provided uncurated, with the amount varying by source and participant.

In the prospective study, participants were about 18 to 95 years old, resided in about two dozen geographic areas of the United States, and were enrolled through a virtual design. In the prospective study, participants were assigned to cohorts based on the clinical history participants reported in a screening survey and a study questionnaire. Each participant in the prospective study had whole blood, serum and a nasopharyngeal or oropharyngeal swab collected by mobile phlebotomists. Additional blood draws and questionnaires over a 2-month period could optionally be provided by prospective study participants. Before DNA extraction, blood samples from the prospective study were shipped at room temperature or frozen. TCRbeta CDR3 regions were amplified from genomic DNA by means of the immunoSEQ Assay, a bias-controlled multiplex PCR. Per the original workflow: Nucleated cell counts per sample were estimated from amplification of reference gene primers within the assay. Sequence reads were collapsed and filtered to measure the absolute abundance of every unique TCRbeta CDR3 rearrangement. For each sample, productive Simpson clonality was calculated by taking the square root of Simpson's diversity index across productive rearrangements. TCRdb carries this immuneACCESS record with in-frame sequences only. Its versions omit some clonotypes, under half of them owing to an unresolved V gene in the studies checked, with the rest unexplained. V, J and clone size are those of that table, while D and trimming were read from the DNA. The sample table lists over 130,000 clones, 84% of them with a count of one. The ten largest clones represent more than 3% of the sample.

Remarks on this clone: Its recognized antigen is unknown. No base quality values were provided; no much bigger clone lies one nucleotide off.

The V end gives up 2 bases and the J end 5 bases, leaving 7 bases in the junction not matched to a gene. As encoded in the germline V gene, CDR1 is MNHNS while CDR2 is SASEGT. Including the terminal cysteine and phenylalanine, the CDR3 comprises 15 residues. Solely the CDR3 DNA is kept, with 45 bases framed from the first base. Here the chain combines TRBV6-1 and TRBJ2-7; TRBD2 agrees with 9 junctional bases. The TCR comes from a man aged 45-65 years in a cohort exposed to, infected with or recovered from COVID-19 (not recorded which). Sequencing was performed on PBMCs or T cells enriched from blood (not recorded which). The DNA reads as follows: TGTGCCAGCAGTGAACGACTAGCGGTCCGGGACGAGCAGTACTTC. This codes for CASSERLAVRDEQYF.